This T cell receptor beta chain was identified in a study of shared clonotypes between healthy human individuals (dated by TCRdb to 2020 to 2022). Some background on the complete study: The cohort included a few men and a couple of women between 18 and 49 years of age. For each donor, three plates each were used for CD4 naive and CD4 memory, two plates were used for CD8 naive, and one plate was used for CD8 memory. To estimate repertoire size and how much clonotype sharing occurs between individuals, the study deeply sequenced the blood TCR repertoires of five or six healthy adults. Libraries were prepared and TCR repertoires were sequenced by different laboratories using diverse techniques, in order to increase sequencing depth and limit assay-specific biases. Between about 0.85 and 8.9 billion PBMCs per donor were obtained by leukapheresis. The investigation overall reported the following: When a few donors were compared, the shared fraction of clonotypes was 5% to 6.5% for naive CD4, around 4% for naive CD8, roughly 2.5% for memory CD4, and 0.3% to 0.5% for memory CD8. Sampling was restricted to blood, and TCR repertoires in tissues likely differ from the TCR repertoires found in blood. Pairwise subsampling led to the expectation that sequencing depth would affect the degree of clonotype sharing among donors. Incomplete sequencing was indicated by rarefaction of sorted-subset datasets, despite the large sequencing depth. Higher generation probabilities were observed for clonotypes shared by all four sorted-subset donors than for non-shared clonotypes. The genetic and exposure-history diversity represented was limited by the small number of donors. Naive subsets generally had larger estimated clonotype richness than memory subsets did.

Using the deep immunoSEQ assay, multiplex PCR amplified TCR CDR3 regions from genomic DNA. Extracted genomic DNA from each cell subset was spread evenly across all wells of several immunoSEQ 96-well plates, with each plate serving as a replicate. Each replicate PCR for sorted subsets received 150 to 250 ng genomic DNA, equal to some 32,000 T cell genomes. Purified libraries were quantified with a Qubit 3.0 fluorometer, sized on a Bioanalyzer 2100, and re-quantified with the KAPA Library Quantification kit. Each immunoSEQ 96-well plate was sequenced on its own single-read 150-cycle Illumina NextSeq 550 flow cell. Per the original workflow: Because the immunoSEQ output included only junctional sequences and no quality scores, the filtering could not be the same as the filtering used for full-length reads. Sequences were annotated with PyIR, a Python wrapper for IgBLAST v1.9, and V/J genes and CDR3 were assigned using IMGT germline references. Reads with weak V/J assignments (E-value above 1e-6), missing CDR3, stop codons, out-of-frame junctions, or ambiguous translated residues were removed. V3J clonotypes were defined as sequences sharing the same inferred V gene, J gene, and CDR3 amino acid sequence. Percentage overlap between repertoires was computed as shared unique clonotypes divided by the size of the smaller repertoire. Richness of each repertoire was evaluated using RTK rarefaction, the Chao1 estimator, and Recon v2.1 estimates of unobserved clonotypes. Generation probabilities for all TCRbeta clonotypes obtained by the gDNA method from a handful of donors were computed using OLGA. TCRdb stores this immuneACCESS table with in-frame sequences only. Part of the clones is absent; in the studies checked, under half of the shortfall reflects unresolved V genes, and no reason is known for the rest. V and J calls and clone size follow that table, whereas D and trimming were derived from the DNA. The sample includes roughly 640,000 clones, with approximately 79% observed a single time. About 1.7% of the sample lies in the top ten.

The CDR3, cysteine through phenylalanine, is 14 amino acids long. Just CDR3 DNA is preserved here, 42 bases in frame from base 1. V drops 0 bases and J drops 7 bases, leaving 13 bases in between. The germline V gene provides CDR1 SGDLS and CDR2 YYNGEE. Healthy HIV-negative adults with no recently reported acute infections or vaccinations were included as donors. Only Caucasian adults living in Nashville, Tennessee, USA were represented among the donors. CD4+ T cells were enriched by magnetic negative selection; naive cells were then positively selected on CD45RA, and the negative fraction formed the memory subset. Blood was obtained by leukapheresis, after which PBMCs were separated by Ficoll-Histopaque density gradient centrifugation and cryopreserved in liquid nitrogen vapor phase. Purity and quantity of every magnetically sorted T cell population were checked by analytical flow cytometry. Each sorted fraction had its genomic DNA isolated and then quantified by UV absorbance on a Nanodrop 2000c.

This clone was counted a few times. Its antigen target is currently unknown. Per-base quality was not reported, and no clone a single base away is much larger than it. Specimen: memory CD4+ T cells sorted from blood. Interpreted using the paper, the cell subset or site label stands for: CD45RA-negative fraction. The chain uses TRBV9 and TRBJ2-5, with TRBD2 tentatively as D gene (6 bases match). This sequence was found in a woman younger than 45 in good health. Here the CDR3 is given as CASSVAGHGGTQYF. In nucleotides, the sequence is TGTGCCAGCAGCGTAGCAGGGCACGGGGGGACCCAGTACTTC.